This TCR beta chain emerged from a study of regulatory T cells in long-lasting Graves disease. Overall study findings and caveats: Among the persistent patients, 2,741 public clonotypes were shared, more than the approximately 960 shared among new patients. Segments TRBV28, TRBJ1-2 and TRBJ2-5 showed preferential usage in persistent disease. Compared with new cases, persistent Graves' patients showed reduced TCR diversity.

Germline V CDR1 and CDR2: MNHEY, SVGEGT. This CDR3 is built from 14 residues. The V end lost 5 bases, the J end lost 6 bases, and 14 bases lay between the germline ends. This clonotype was recorded many times. The antigen remains undetermined. Time point noted: newly diagnosed GD, antithyroid drugs for less than 3 months. Making the TCR library involved RNA that had been extracted from PBMCs. Building the TCR beta libraries relied on iRepertoire HTBI primers, and CDR3 regions underwent Arm-PCR. Via MiXCR, TCRdb re-called the multiplex PCR reads, giving one row per CDR3 protein. The sample lists approximately 540,000 distinct CDR3 sequences, around 12% occurring once. These data were also reused for a study on T cells in Graves' hyperthyroidism and ophthalmopathy. Per that paper: Patients with ophthalmopathy were separated from those with stable hyperthyroidism by a 13 V-J model.

The V and J genes are TRBV6-2 or TRBV6-3 and TRBJ2-1; TRBD2 might be the D (5 bases). Sequencing used peripheral blood mononuclear cells (PBMCs), obtained at new diagnosis, from a patient treated with antithyroid drugs. The receptor was isolated from a woman aged 25 to 39 with Graves disease. The CDR3: CASSERTALNEQFF. The CDR3 DNA reads TGTGCCAGCAGTGAAAGGACTGCCCTCAATGAGCAGTTCTTC.